Ten or more counts support the clone carrying this TCR beta chain. Antigen specificity is unknown. CDR1 is SGHRS, CDR2 YFSETQ, per germline. This CDR3 is built from 14 residues. Trimming cost V 2 bases and J 2 bases, with 11 bases left between them. This entry belongs to a study of CD8 T cells in ankylosing spondylitis. Quantitative molecular-barcoded 5'-RACE generated the TCR beta libraries. MiXCR, applied by TCRdb to the 5' RACE reads, yields one record per CDR3 protein. The data contain around 130,000 distinct CDR3 sequences, 7% to 10% of them singletons. Study results and limitations: Disease-associated clonotypes exhibited CD8+ identity and were relatively infrequent in peripheral blood. Disease-linked clones reportedly showed significant enrichment in matched ankylosing spondylitis synovial fluid. There was a TCR beta motif, made of eight highly homologous variants, that appeared characteristic of ankylosing spondylitis blood.

The sequence was obtained from a male donor with ankylosing spondylitis or in good health (not recorded which). The rearrangement uses TRBV5-1 and TRBJ2-7; D unclear. Sequences were obtained from blood, either unsorted or a sorted T cell fraction (not recorded which). The CDR3 DNA is TGCGCCAGCAGCTTAGAAGGGAAGACCTACGAGCAGTACTTC. Translated: CASSLEGKTYEQYF.